These 10 T cell receptor beta chains were sequenced from one sample in a study of blood T cell repertoires in COVID-19. Sequenced by immunoSEQ multiplex PCR; TCRdb stores in-frame clones only, minus some. The data show about 330,000 clones, roughly 90% seen once. Material: peripheral blood. These receptor sequences come from a woman aged 45-65 years with active or convalescent COVID-19.

The chain combines TRBV7-9 with TRBJ1-1; 7 bases align to TRBD1. The germline V gene has CDR1 SEHNR and CDR2 FQNEAQ (reference sequence). The CDR3 loop spans 15 amino acids. The trim removed 5 bases at V and 1 base at J, leaving 7 bases unmatched. The CDR3 sequence is CASSGSQGTNTEAFF. The CDR3 nucleotides read TGTGCCAGCAGCGGCTCACAGGGGACGAACACTGAAGCTTTCTTT. Using reference TRBV7-9 and TRBJ1-1 for the parts outside the CDR3, the full variable domain is DTGVSQNPRHKITKRGQNVTFRCDPISEHNRLYWYRQTLGQGPEFLTYFQNEAQLEKSRLLSDRFSAERPKGSFSTLEIQRTEQGDSAMYLCASSGSQGTNTEAFFGQGTRLTVV.

The chain has TRBV18 and TRBJ1-1; no firm D call. The CDR3 consists of 13 residues. From germline, CDR1 is KGHSH and CDR2 LQKENI. Trimming pared 5 bases from V and 2 bases from J, leaving 9 bases between. The CDR3 sequence is CASSADLNTEAFF. The CDR3 DNA sequence: TGTGCCAGCTCAGCTGACTTAAACACTGAAGCTTTCTTT.

J is TRBJ2-4 and V is TRBV27; 9 bases fit TRBD2. Unmatched junction bases numbered 6, after V lost 4 bases and J lost 2 bases. CDR1 and CDR2 (germline): MNHEY, SMNVEV (reference sequence). The CDR3 runs 16 residues. The DNA of the CDR3 is TGTGCCAGCAGTTCCCAGCGGGGGGTAACCAAAAACATTCAGTACTTC. It translates to CASSSQRGVTKNIQYF.

The chain links TRBV30 to TRBJ1-2; 10 nucleotides agree with TRBD1. V lost 5 bases, J lost 8 bases, and 5 bases stayed unmatched. The CDR3 consists of 12 residues. The germline gives CDR1 GTSNPN, CDR2 SVGIG (reference sequence). DNA of the CDR3: TGTGCCTGGGACAGGGGGCTAGGGGGCTACACCTTC. It specifies CAWDRGLGGYTF.

This sequence joins TRBV16 and TRBJ2-4; D may be TRBD1 (6 bases). This CDR3 is 15 amino acids long. The ends were cut back, 2 bases at V and 2 bases at J, with 10 bases in the middle. Germline CDR1 KGHSY, CDR2 FQNENV. As DNA, the CDR3 is TGTGCCAGCAGCCAACAACAGGGTACCAAAAACATTCAGTACTTC. Its translation is CASSQQQGTKNIQYF.

The genes are TRBV2 and TRBJ1-6; 10 nucleotides match TRBD1. This CDR3 region has 15 residues. V lost 6 bases and J lost 10; bases outside the gene matches: 9. The V gene's germline CDR1 is SNHLY and CDR2 FYNNEI. CDR3 amino acids: CASRGGTGARSPLHF. The CDR3 nucleotides are TGTGCCAGCAGGGGGGGGACAGGGGCCCGGTCACCCCTCCACTTT. Using reference TRBV2 and TRBJ1-6 for the parts outside the CDR3, the full variable domain is EPEVTQTPSHQVTQMGQEVILRCVPISNHLYFYWYRQILGQKVEFLVSFYNNEISEKSEIFDDQFSVERPDGSNFTLKIRSTKLEDSAMYFCASRGGTGARSPLHFGNGTRLTVT.

This clone turned up a few times. Other DNA sequences in the same sample also yield this CDR3. The genes are TRBV9 and TRBJ2-1; TRBD1 agrees at 9 bases. This CDR3 is 15 amino acids long. V trimming: 0 bases; J trimming: 4 bases; junction bases outside the gene matches: 2. Germline CDR1 SGDLS, CDR2 YYNGEE. CDR3 DNA: TGTGCCAGCAGCGTAGTCGGACAGGGGTACAATGAGCAGTTCTTC. This encodes CASSVVGQGYNEQFF.

The chain has TRBV5-3 and TRBJ2-7; D uncertain. TRBV5-3 is an open reading frame whose function is uncertain. Deletions cut 0 bases from V and 6 bases from J, with 13 bases between. The CDR3 covers 14 residues. CDR3 DNA sequence: TGTGCCAGAAGCTTGGCCGGGTGGGTTTTCGAGCAGTACTTC. This codes for CARSLAGWVFEQYF.

The table lists this clone with a few counts. This chain links TRBV6-2 or TRBV6-3 with TRBJ1-5; D not resolved. The V and J ends lost 3 bases and 6 bases respectively, with 21 bases between them. CDR1 is MNHEY, CDR2 SVGEGT, per germline. The CDR3 contains 17 residues. For the CDR3, the DNA is TGTGCCAGCAGTTATACTTTCGGGATTAAGTTGGCTCAGCCCCAGCATTTT. It is translated as CASSYTFGIKLAQPQHF.

The chain recombines TRBV25-1 with TRBJ1-2; D perhaps matches TRBD1 (5 bases). The length of the CDR3 is 12 residues. CDR1 and CDR2 from the germline V gene are MGHDK and SYGVNS. Trimming took off 7 bases at V and 8 bases at J, with 14 bases between the two ends. In DNA form, the CDR3 reads TGTGCCAGCATCGGAAGGGGTGGCGGCTACACCTTC. It specifies CASIGRGGGYTF.